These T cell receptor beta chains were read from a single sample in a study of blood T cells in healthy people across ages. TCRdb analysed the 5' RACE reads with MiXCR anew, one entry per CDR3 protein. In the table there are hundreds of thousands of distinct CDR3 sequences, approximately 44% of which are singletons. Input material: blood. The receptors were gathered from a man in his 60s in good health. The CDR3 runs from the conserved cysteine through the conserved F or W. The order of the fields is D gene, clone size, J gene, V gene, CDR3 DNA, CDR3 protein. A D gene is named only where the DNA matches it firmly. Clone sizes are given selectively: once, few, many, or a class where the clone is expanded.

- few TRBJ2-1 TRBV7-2 TGTGCCAGCAGCTCCACCTATGAATGGGGTGAGCAGTTCTTC CASSSTYEWGEQFF
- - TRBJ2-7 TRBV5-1 TGCGCCAGCAGCGTTCAGGGTGGAAACTACGAGCAGTACTTC CASSVQGGNYEQYF
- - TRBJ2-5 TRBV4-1 TGCGCCAGCAGCCAAGGAAATGTGGGAAACCAAGAGACCCAGTACTTC CASSQGNVGNQETQYF
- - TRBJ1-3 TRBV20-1 TGCAGTGCTAGAGATGGGTCCTCTGGAAACACCATATATTTT CSARDGSSGNTIYF
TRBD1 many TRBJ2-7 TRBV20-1 TGCAGTGCTAGGAGACAGGGGAGGAGCGACGAGCAGTACTTC CSARRQGRSDEQYF
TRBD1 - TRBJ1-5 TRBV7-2 TGTGCCAGCAGCCCCGGGACAGGGGCTCAGCCCCAGCATTTT CASSPGTGAQPQHF
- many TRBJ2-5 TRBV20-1 TGCAGTGCTGATTTTAGCGTTCGAGAGACCCAGTACTTC CSADFSVRETQYF
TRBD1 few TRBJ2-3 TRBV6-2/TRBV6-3 TGTGCCACCAGGGGGCGAAGTGAAGATACGCAGTATTTT CATRGRSEDTQYF
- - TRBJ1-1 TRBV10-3 TGTGCCATCCGGACAGAATTACGACAGACTGAAGCTTTCTTT CAIRTELRQTEAFF
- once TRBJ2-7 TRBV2 TGTGCCAGCAGTGGCAGGGTCGAGCAGTACTTC CASSGRVEQYF
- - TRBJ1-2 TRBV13 TGTGCCAGCAGCTTTCATACAGGGAACTATGGCTACACCTTC CASSFHTGNYGYTF
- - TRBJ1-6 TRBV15 TGTGCCACCAGCAGAGATAACAAGGGAGGAAATTCACCCCTCCACTTT CATSRDNKGGNSPLHF
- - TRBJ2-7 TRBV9 TGTGCCAGCAGCGTAGGACTCACACAGGGACACGAGCAGTACTTC CASSVGLTQGHEQYF
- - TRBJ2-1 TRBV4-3 TGCGCCAGCAGCCAAGGCAGGTATACTGAGCAGTTCTTC CASSQGRYTEQFF
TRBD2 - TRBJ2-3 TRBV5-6 TGTGCCAGCAGCTTGTCTAGCGGGCCCCCTGTGGATACGCAGTATTTT CASSLSSGPPVDTQYF
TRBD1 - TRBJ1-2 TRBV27 TGTGCCAGCAGTAATATACAGGGGACCTATGGCTACACCTTC CASSNIQGTYGYTF
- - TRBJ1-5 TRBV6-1 TGTGCCAGCAACGAATGGGATCAGCCCCAGCATTTT CASNEWDQPQHF
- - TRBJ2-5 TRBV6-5 TGTGCCAGCAGTTACTCTTGGGGGCTCCAAGAGACCCAGTACTTC CASSYSWGLQETQYF
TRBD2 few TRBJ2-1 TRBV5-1 TGCGCCAGCAGCTCCCCTAGCGGGCGGGTGACCTACAATGAGCAGTTCTTC CASSSPSGRVTYNEQFF
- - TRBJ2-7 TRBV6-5 TGTGCCAGCAGCCCGAACGGGTTAATCTACGAGCAGTACTTC CASSPNGLIYEQYF